The T cell receptor (beta chain) described here comes from a study of tumor and adjacent non-tumor tissue in lung cancer. Looking at the study overall: The patients, approximately 9 men and 5 women, were roughly 30 to 80 with stage I to III disease. General study points: Significantly higher TCR diversity was found in tumor than normal lung.

Germline values: CDR1 MNHEY, CDR2 SVGAGI. The CDR3 length is 14 residues. V was shortened by 4 bases and J by 11 bases, with 21 bases between the two germline ends. RNA was extracted from bulk tissue without any cell sorting. This non-tumor lung sample came from over 3 cm beyond the tumor edge. Between August and November 2014, newly diagnosed, chemotherapy-naive lung cancer patients underwent thoracic surgery in China. Worth noting for this clonotype: Its antigen remains unidentified.

TCRbeta libraries were built with three rounds of nested PCR, modified from ARM-PCR. TCRdb reprocessed the multiplex PCR reads with MiXCR, giving one entry per CDR3 protein. Found here are some 95,000 distinct CDR3 sequences, roughly 78% of them singletons; the top ten hold about 30%. The sample taken for sequencing was distant non-tumor lung tissue. The chain combines TRBV6-5 with TRBJ2-7; D may be TRBD2 (5 bases). The sequence came from a man aged 60-69 years with small cell lung cancer. The CDR3 loop is CASSFSWSFAGEYF. CDR3 in DNA: TGTGCCAGCAGTTTCTCATGGTCCTTCGCCGGGGAGTACTTC.